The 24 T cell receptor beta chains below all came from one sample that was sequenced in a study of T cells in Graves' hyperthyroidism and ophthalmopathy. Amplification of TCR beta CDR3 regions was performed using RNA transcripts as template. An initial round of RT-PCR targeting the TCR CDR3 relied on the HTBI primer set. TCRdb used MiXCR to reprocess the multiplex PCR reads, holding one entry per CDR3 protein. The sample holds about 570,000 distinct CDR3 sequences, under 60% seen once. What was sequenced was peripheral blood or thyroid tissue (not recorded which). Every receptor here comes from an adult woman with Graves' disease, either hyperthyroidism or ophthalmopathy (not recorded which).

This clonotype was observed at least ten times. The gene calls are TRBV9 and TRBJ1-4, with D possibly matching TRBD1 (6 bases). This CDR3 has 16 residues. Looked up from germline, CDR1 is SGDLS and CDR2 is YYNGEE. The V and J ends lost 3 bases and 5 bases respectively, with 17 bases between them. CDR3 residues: CASSARTGTRNEKLFF. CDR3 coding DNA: TGTGCCAGCAGCGCCCGAACAGGGACCAGGAATGAAAAACTGTTTTTT.

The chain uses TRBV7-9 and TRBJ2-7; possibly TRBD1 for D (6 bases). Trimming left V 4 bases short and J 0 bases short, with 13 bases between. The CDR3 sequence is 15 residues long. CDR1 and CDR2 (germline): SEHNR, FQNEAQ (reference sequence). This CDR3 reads CASSWIQGGSYEQYF. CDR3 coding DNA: TGTGCCAGCAGCTGGATCCAAGGGGGCTCCTACGAGCAGTACTTC.

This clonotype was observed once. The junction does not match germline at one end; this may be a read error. CDR3 loop: CAISEQLRDGYEQYF. CDR3 in DNA: TGTGCCATCAGTGAACAGCTCCGCGACGGCTACGAGCAGTACTTC. V and J are TRBV10-1 and TRBJ2-7; D ambiguous. This CDR3 is built from 15 residues. Per germline, CDR1 WNHNN and CDR2 SYGVQD (reference sequence).

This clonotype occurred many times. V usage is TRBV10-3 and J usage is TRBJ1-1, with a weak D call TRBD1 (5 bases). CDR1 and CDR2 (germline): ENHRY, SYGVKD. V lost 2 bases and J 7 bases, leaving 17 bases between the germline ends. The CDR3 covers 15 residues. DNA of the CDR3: TGTGCCATCAGTGAGAACACCGGGACGTATGGTGAAGCTTTCTTT. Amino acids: CAISENTGTYGEAFF.

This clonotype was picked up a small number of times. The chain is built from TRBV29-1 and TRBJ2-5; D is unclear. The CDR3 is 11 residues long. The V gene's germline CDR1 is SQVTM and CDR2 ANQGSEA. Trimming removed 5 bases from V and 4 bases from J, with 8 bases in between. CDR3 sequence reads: CSVSEGETQYF. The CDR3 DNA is TGCAGCGTTTCGGAAGGAGAGACCCAGTACTTC.

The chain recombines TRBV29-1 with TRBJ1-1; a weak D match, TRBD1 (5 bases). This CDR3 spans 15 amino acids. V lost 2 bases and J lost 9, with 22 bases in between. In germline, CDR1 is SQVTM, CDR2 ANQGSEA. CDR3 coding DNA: TGCAGCGTTGAAACACAGAGCACGGGGGGTTGGCAAGCTTTCTTT. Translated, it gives CSVETQSTGGWQAFF.

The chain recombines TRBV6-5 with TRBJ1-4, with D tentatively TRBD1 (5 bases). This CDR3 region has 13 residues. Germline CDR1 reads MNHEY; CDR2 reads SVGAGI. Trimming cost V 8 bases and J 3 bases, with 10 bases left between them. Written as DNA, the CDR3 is TGTGCCAGCCTCAGGGCGGCTAATGAAAAACTGTTTTTT. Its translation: CASLRAANEKLFF.

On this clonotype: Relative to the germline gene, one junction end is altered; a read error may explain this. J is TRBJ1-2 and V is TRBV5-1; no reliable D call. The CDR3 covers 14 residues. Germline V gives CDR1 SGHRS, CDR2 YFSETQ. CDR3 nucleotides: TGTGCCAGCAACCCGGGCCCCGCGACTGGAGGCTACACCTTC. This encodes CASNPGPATGGYTF. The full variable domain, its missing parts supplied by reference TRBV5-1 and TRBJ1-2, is KAGVTQTPRYLIKTRGQQVTLSCSPISGHRSVSWYQQTPGQGLQFLFEYFSETQRNKGNFPGRFSGRQFSNSRSEMNVSTLELGDSALYLCASNPGPATGGYTFGSGTRLTVV.

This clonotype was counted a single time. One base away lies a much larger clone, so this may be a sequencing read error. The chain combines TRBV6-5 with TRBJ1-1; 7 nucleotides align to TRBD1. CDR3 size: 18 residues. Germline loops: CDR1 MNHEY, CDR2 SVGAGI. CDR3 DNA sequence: TGTGTCAGCAGTTACTCAATGGGGACAGCCATCCTGAACACTGAAGCTTTCTTT. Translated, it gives CVSSYSMGTAILNTEAFF.

Here the CDR3 reads CASTPQGARSPLHF. The CDR3 region has the DNA TGTGCCAGCACCCCACAGGGGGCCAGGTCACCCCTCCACTTT. The chain couples TRBV6-6 to TRBJ1-6; 9 bases agree with TRBD1. The germline CDR1 and CDR2 sequences are MNHNY and SVGAGI (reference sequence). J was trimmed by 10 bases and V by 7 bases; bases with no gene match: 8. This CDR3 is built from 14 residues.

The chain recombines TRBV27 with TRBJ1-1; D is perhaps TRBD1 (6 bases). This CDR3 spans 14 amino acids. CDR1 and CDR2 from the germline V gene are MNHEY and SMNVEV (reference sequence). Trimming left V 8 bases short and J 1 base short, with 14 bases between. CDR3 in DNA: TGTGCCAGCCTACCTCTGGACAGGAACACTGAAGCTTTCTTT. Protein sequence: CASLPLDRNTEAFF.

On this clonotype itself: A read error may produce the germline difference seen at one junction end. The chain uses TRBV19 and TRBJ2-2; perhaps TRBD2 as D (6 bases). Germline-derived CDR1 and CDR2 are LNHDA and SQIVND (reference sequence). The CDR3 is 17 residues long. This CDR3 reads CASGMGRTKTNTGELFF. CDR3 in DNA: TGCGCCAGTGGGATGGGACGGACTAAAACGAACACCGGGGAGCTGTTTTTT.

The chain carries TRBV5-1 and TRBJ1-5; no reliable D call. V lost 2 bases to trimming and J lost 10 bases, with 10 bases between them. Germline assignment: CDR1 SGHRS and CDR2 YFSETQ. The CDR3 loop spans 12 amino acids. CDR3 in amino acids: CASSFASEPQHF. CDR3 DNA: TGCGCCAGCAGCTTCGCAAGTGAACCCCAGCATTTT.

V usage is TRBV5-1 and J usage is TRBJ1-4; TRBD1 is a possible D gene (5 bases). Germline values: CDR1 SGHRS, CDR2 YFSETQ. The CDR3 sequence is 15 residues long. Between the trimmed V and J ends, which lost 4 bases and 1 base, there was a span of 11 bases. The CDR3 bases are TGCGCCAGCAGCACAGGAGGTGGAACTAATGAAAAACTGTTTTTT. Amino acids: CASSTGGGTNEKLFF.

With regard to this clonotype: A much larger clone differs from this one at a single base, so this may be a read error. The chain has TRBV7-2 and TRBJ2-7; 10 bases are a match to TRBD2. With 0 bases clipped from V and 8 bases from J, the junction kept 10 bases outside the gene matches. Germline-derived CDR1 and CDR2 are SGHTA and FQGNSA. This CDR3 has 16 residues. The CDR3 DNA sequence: TGTGCCAGCAGCTTAGCTCCCAGCGGGAGGGCGTACAAGCAGTACTTC. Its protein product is CASSLAPSGRAYKQYF.

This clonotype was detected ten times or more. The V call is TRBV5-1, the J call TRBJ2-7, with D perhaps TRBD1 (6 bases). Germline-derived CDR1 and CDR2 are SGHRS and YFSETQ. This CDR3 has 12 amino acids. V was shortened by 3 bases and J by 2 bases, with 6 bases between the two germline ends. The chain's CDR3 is CASSWDTYEQYF. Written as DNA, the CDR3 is TGCGCCAGCAGCTGGGACACCTACGAGCAGTACTTC.

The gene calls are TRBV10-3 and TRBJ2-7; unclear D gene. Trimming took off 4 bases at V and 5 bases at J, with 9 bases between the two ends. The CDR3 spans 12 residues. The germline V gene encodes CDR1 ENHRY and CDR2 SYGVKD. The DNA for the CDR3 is TGTGCCATCAGTGGAACGGCCCACGAGCAGTACTTC. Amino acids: CAISGTAHEQYF.

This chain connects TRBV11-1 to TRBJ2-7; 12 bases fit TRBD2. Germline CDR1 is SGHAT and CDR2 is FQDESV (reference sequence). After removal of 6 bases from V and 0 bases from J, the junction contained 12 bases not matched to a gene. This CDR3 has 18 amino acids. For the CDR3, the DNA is TGTGCCAGCAGTGCTTACGGGACTAGCGGGCAGAGCTCCTACGAGCAGTACTTC. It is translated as CASSAYGTSGQSSYEQYF. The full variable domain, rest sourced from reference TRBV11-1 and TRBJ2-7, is EAEVAQSPRYKITEKSQAVAFWCDPISGHATLYWYRQILGQGPELLVQFQDESVVDDSQLPKDRFSAERLKGVDSTLKIQPAELGDSAMYLCASSAYGTSGQSSYEQYFGPGTRLTVT.

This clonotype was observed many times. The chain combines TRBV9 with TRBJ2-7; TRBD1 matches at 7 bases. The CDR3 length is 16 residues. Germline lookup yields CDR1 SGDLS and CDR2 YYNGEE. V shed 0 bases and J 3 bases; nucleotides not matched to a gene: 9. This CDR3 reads CASSVADRTTYYEQYF. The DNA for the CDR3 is TGTGCCAGCAGCGTAGCGGACAGGACCACCTACTACGAGCAGTACTTC.

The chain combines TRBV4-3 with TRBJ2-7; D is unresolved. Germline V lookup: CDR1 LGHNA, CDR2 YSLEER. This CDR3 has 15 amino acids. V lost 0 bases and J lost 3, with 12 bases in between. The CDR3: CASSQERNSYYEQYF. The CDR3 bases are TGCGCCAGCAGCCAAGAGAGGAACAGCTACTACGAGCAGTACTTC.

The CDR3 nucleotides read TGTGCCATCACTGACACTGGGGGCGTGCGGGACACTGAAGCTTTCTTT. As protein: CAITDTGGVRDTEAFF. The chain is built from TRBV10-3 and TRBJ1-1, with D possibly TRBD1 on 6 matching bases. The germline V gene has CDR1 ENHRY and CDR2 SYGVKD. The length of the CDR3 is 16 residues. Deletions cut 7 bases from V and 3 bases from J, with 21 bases between.

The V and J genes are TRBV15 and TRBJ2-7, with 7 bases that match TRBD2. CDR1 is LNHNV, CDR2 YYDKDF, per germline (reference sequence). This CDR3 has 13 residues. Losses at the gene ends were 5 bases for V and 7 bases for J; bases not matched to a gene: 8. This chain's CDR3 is CATSLGLVREQYF. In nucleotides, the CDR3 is TGTGCCACCAGCCTTGGACTAGTAAGAGAGCAGTACTTC. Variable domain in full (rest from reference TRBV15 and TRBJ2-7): DAMVIQNPRYQVTQFGKPVTLSCSQTLNHNVMYWYQQKSSQAPKLLFHYYDKDFNNEADTPDNFQSRRPNTSFCFLDIRSPGLGDTAMYLCATSLGLVREQYFGPGTRLTVT.

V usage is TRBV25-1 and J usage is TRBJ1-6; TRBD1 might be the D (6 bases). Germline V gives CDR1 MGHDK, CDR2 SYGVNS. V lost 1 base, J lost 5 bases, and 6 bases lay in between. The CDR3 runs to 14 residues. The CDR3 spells CASSEWDNNSPLHF. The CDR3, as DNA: TGTGCCAGCAGTGAATGGGACAATAATTCACCCCTCCACTTT.

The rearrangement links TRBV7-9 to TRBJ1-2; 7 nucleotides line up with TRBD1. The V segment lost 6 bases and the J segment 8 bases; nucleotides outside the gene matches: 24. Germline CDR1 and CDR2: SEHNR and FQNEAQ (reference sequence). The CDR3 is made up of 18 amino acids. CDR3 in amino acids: CASSPGASGDRPFRGYTF. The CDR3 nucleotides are TGTGCCAGCAGTCCTGGGGCTTCGGGGGACAGACCTTTTCGCGGCTACACCTTC.